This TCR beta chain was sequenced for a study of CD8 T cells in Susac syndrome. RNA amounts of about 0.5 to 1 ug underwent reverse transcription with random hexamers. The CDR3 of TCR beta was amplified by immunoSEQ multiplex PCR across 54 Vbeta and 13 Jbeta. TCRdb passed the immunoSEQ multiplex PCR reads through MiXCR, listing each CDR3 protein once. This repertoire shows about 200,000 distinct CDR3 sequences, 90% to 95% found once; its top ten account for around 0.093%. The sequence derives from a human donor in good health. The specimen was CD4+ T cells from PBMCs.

The CDR3: CSAHRPGGAVTEAFF. In DNA, the CDR3 is TGCAGCGCTCACCGACCAGGGGGCGCGGTCACTGAAGCTTTCTTT. The V and J genes are TRBV29-1 and TRBJ1-1; 8 bases align to TRBD1. J was trimmed by 4 bases and V by 7 bases; bases with no gene match: 14. CDR3 size: 15 residues. The germline V gene encodes CDR1 SQVTM and CDR2 ANQGSEA.